A selection of T cell receptor beta chains follows, all from one sample in a study of blood T cells in healthy people across ages. One entry per CDR3 protein, called by TCRdb with MiXCR from the 5' RACE reads. The sample lists 1.5 million to 2 million distinct CDR3 sequences, around 36% occurring once. The sequenced material came from blood. The receptor set was obtained from a woman in her 30s in good health. CDR3s include the opening cysteine and the closing phenylalanine or tryptophan. D genes are given only for firm matches. Clone sizes are given selectively: once, few, many, or a class where the clone is expanded.

J gene: TRBJ2-7; clone size: -; V gene: TRBV12-3/TRBV12-4; D gene: -; CDR3 DNA: TGTGCCAGCAGTTATCACAGGAATTACGAGCAGTACTTC; CDR3 protein: CASSYHRNYEQYF
J gene: TRBJ2-5; clone size: few; V gene: TRBV20-1; D gene: TRBD2; CDR3 DNA: TGCAGTGCTGACGTAGCAAGCGGGAGGGCCGGAGAGACCCAGTACTTC; CDR3 protein: CSADVASGRAGETQYF
J gene: TRBJ2-1; clone size: few; V gene: TRBV2; D gene: TRBD2; CDR3 DNA: TGTGCCAGCTGCCTCTATACGAGGGAGGGTGAGCAGTTCTTC; CDR3 protein: CASCLYTREGEQFF
J gene: TRBJ2-7; clone size: -; V gene: TRBV20-1; D gene: -; CDR3 DNA: TGCAGTGCTAAGGCTAGTGGGGTCGGGGACGAGCAGTACTTC; CDR3 protein: CSAKASGVGDEQYF
J gene: TRBJ1-4; clone size: -; V gene: TRBV20-1; D gene: TRBD1; CDR3 DNA: TGCAGTGCTAGAACGGGCAGGGGGCCCTCCTCGTATGAAAAACTGTTTTTT; CDR3 protein: CSARTGRGPSSYEKLFF
J gene: TRBJ1-5; clone size: -; V gene: TRBV27; D gene: -; CDR3 DNA: TGTGCCAGCAGTTCGCAGCTGGCGGGTGCGGATCAGCCCCAGCATTTT; CDR3 protein: CASSSQLAGADQPQHF
J gene: TRBJ1-1; clone size: -; V gene: TRBV12-3/TRBV12-4; D gene: -; CDR3 DNA: TGTGCCAGCAGTTTAGAGGTAACAGCCACTGAAGCTTTCTTT; CDR3 protein: CASSLEVTATEAFF
J gene: TRBJ2-1; clone size: -; V gene: TRBV3-1; D gene: -; CDR3 DNA: TGTGCCAGCAGCTATCCCTCCCCGGACAGAGACAATGAGCAGTTCTTC; CDR3 protein: CASSYPSPDRDNEQFF
J gene: TRBJ2-3; clone size: -; V gene: TRBV9; D gene: -; CDR3 DNA: TGTGCCAGCAGCGTAGGGCTGACCCAAGGGGATACGCAGTATTTT; CDR3 protein: CASSVGLTQGDTQYF
J gene: TRBJ2-5; clone size: few; V gene: TRBV9; D gene: TRBD2; CDR3 DNA: TGTGCCAGCAGCGGAAGCGGGGCAATACAAGAGACCCAGTACTTC; CDR3 protein: CASSGSGAIQETQYF
J gene: TRBJ2-2; clone size: -; V gene: TRBV29-1; D gene: -; CDR3 DNA: TGCAGCGTTTTTCTGCGGGGAAGGGGCACCGGGGAGCTGTTTTTT; CDR3 protein: CSVFLRGRGTGELFF
J gene: TRBJ2-1; clone size: many; V gene: TRBV12-3/TRBV12-4; D gene: -; CDR3 DNA: TGTGCCAGCAGTAGGGGGGCCCTCTCCTACAATGAGCAGTTCTTC; CDR3 protein: CASSRGALSYNEQFF
J gene: TRBJ1-5; clone size: few; V gene: TRBV14; D gene: TRBD1; CDR3 DNA: TGTGCCAGCAGCCAACGACAGGGTAATAGCAATCAGCCCCAGCATTTT; CDR3 protein: CASSQRQGNSNQPQHF
J gene: TRBJ2-2; clone size: -; V gene: TRBV12-3/TRBV12-4; D gene: TRBD1; CDR3 DNA: TGTACCAGCTTACGGGGGACAGGGAACACCGGGGAGCTGTTTTTT; CDR3 protein: CTSLRGTGNTGELFF
J gene: TRBJ1-2; clone size: many; V gene: TRBV29-1; D gene: -; CDR3 DNA: TGCAGCGTTGACTGGGGTGGCTACACCTTC; CDR3 protein: CSVDWGGYTF
J gene: TRBJ2-7; clone size: -; V gene: TRBV27; D gene: TRBD1; CDR3 DNA: TGTGCCAGCAGTTTCGGACAGGGTATCTACGAGCAGTACTTC; CDR3 protein: CASSFGQGIYEQYF